Following are 14 T cell receptor beta chains from one sample sequenced in a study of spatial heterogeneity in lung cancer. Documented time point: sample taken at primary tumor resection. Sequencing covered unsorted whole RNA taken from tumor, nontumor lung or frozen PBMC. MiXCR was run by TCRdb on the 5' RACE reads, yielding one entry per CDR3 protein. Seen here are about 95,000 distinct CDR3 sequences, approximately 8.2% observed once, and the top ten hold about 7%. The sample was PBMCs, taken at surgery. The receptors stem from a male donor with early-stage non-small cell lung cancer.

This clonotype appeared many times. The gene calls are TRBV24-1 and TRBJ2-3; 8 bases align to TRBD2. Germline assignment: CDR1 KGHDR and CDR2 SFDVKD. The V segment lost 4 bases and the J segment 2 bases; nucleotides outside the gene matches: 4. The CDR3 extends over 15 amino acids. The CDR3 spells CATSDGGASTDTQYF. The CDR3 nucleotides are TGTGCCACCAGTGACGGGGGGGCTTCCACAGATACGCAGTATTTT.

This rearrangement joins TRBV2 to TRBJ1-2; tentative D call: TRBD1 (6 bases). Between the trimmed V and J ends, which lost 5 bases and 4 bases, there was a span of 17 bases. This CDR3 has 15 residues. The germline V gene has CDR1 SNHLY and CDR2 FYNNEI. CDR3 region: CASSLTGLDSYGYTF. The CDR3 DNA sequence: TGTGCCAGCAGTCTTACAGGGCTAGACAGCTATGGCTACACCTTC. Complete variable domain (other parts from reference TRBV2 and TRBJ1-2): EPEVTQTPSHQVTQMGQEVILRCVPISNHLYFYWYRQILGQKVEFLVSFYNNEISEKSEIFDDQFSVERPDGSNFTLKIRSTKLEDSAMYFCASSLTGLDSYGYTFGSGTRLTVV.

The V call is TRBV4-2, the J call TRBJ2-3; 7 nucleotides align to TRBD2. The CDR3 totals 13 residues. Trimming at V came to 6 bases and at J to 6 bases, leaving 6 bases not matched to a gene. Germline CDR1 LGHNA, CDR2 YNFKEQ. CDR3 loop: CASRYSGEDTQYF. DNA of the CDR3: TGTGCCAGCAGATACAGCGGGGAGGATACGCAGTATTTT.

The rearrangement joins TRBV30 to TRBJ1-4, with 10 bases lining up with TRBD1. J gave up 5 bases and V 1 base, and 10 bases lay outside the gene matches. Looked up from germline, CDR1 is GTSNPN and CDR2 is SVGIG (reference sequence). The CDR3 length is 17 residues. Here the CDR3 DNA reads TGTGCCTGGAGTGACAGGGACAGGGGAATTCGCAATGAAAAACTGTTTTTT. Translation gives CAWSDRDRGIRNEKLFF. Complete variable domain (other parts from reference TRBV30 and TRBJ1-4): SQTIHQWPATLVQPVGSPLSLECTVEGTSNPNLYWYRQAAGRGLQLLFYSVGIGQISSEVPQNLSASRPQDRQFILSSKKLLLSDSGFYLCAWSDRDRGIRNEKLFFGSGTQLSVL.

This clonotype was picked up many times. The V and J genes are TRBV7-2 and TRBJ2-1; TRBD1 is a possible D gene (5 bases). This CDR3 has 15 amino acids. V lost 4 bases, J lost 4 bases, and 14 bases lay in between. The germline V gene encodes CDR1 SGHTA and CDR2 FQGNSA. This CDR3 is CASSYRQKSYNEQFF. The DNA for the CDR3 is TGTGCCAGCAGCTATCGACAGAAATCTTACAATGAGCAGTTCTTC.

This clonotype was detected many times. The J gene is TRBJ1-2, the V gene TRBV30; no clear D. The germline CDR1 and CDR2 sequences are GTSNPN and SVGIG (reference sequence). V was shortened by 0 bases and J by 5 bases, with 16 bases between the two germline ends. This CDR3 has 15 residues. The CDR3 DNA follows: TGTGCCTGGAGTGTATGGCGGATGGGAGTTTATGGCTACACCTTC. This sequence encodes CAWSVWRMGVYGYTF.

The genes are TRBV5-1 and TRBJ1-1; D gene ambiguous. V lost 0 bases, J lost 1 base, and 7 bases lay in between. The CDR3 has 14 residues. Germline V gives CDR1 SGHRS, CDR2 YFSETQ. CDR3 DNA sequence: TGCGCCAGCAGCTTGGACCCAGGGAACACTGAAGCTTTCTTT. Amino acids: CASSLDPGNTEAFF.

This clonotype was seen ten or more times. The rearrangement uses TRBV9 and TRBJ1-6; D gene unclear. This CDR3 is built from 15 residues. V dropped 0 bases and J dropped 4 bases, with 8 bases sitting between them. CDR1 and CDR2 from the germline V gene are SGDLS and YYNGEE. Written as DNA, the CDR3 is TGTGCCAGCAGCGTAGAAACAGCTTATAATTCACCCCTCCACTTT. Its translation: CASSVETAYNSPLHF.

This clonotype was recorded at least ten times. The chain combines TRBV28 with TRBJ2-7; 8 nucleotides agree with TRBD1. J lost 6 bases, V lost 3 bases, and 7 bases had no gene match. CDR1 and CDR2 (germline): MDHEN, SYDVKM. This CDR3 spans 14 amino acids. The CDR3 coding sequence is TGTGCCAGCAGTTTGAAAGGGCAGGGGGCCGAGCAGTACTTC. Its protein is CASSLKGQGAEQYF.

This clonotype has more than one count but fewer than ten. This rearrangement joins TRBV5-1 to TRBJ2-1; 8 bases align to TRBD2. V gave up 4 bases and J gave up 7 bases; unmatched junction bases: 7. CDR1 is SGHRS, CDR2 YFSETQ, per germline. The CDR3 is 14 amino acids. The CDR3 protein is CASSRRAGGNEQFF. DNA for the CDR3: TGCGCCAGCAGCCGCAGGGCGGGAGGAAATGAGCAGTTCTTC.

V is TRBV18 and J is TRBJ1-1, with D perhaps matching TRBD1 (5 bases). The V gene's germline CDR1 is KGHSH and CDR2 LQKENI. Deletions cut 0 bases from V and 4 bases from J, with 12 bases between. The CDR3 spans 15 residues. CDR3 amino acids: CASSPPSGWGTEAFF. The DNA for the CDR3 is TGTGCCAGCTCACCACCGTCAGGGTGGGGCACTGAAGCTTTCTTT. Drawing the rest from reference TRBV18 and TRBJ1-1, the complete variable domain is NAGVMQNPRHLVRRRGQEARLRCSPMKGHSHVYWYRQLPEEGLKFMVYLQKENIIDESGMPKERFSAEFPKEGPSILRIQQVVRGDSAAYFCASSPPSGWGTEAFFGQGTRLTVV.

The table lists this clonotype with many counts. The chain has TRBV3-1 and TRBJ2-6, with unresolved D. The CDR3 contains 13 residues. The V end was cut by 4 bases, the J end by 7 bases, with 8 bases between. Germline V lookup: CDR1 LGHDT, CDR2 YNNKEL (reference sequence). CDR3 amino acids: CASSRTNANVLTF. As DNA, the CDR3 is TGTGCCAGCAGCCGAACCAACGCCAACGTCCTGACTTTC.

Ten or more counts support this clonotype. The V call is TRBV28, the J call TRBJ1-2, with TRBD1 identical over 10 bases. CDR3 length equals 14 residues. Looked up from germline, CDR1 is MDHEN and CDR2 is SYDVKM. J was trimmed by 6 bases and V by 5 bases; bases with no gene match: 6. The CDR3 reads CASSLSTGGDGYTF. The CDR3 nucleotides are TGTGCCAGCAGTCTTTCGACAGGGGGCGATGGCTACACCTTC.

V is TRBV20-1 and J is TRBJ2-2; TRBD2 matches 10 bases. There are 16 residues in the CDR3. In germline, CDR1 is DFQATT, CDR2 SNEGSKA (reference sequence). J gave up 0 bases and V 3 bases, and 4 bases lay outside the gene matches. This chain's CDR3 is CSARPTSGANTGELFF. The CDR3 DNA sequence: TGCAGTGCTAGGCCTACTAGCGGGGCGAACACCGGGGAGCTGTTTTTT.